The rows below give T cell receptor beta chains drawn from one sample of a study of T cells in narcolepsy. Method: immunoSEQ multiplex PCR; TCRdb's copy keeps in-frame clones and lacks some. The sample comprises 25,000 to 35,000 clones, 82% of which are singletons, and about 1% rests with the top ten. Sequencing was carried out using CD45RA- memory CD4+ T cells from PBMCs. These receptors were taken from a human donor with narcolepsy. The CDR3 runs from the conserved cysteine through the conserved F or W. Some rows have no size entry. The others give once, few or many, or a class for an expanded clone.

clone_size v_call cdr3_aa
once TRBV6-1 CASSELEGLETQYF
NA TRBV4-1 CASSQEGRSNQPQHF
NA TRBV6-1 CASSEWTGREKLFF
NA TRBV11-2 CASSLEGLRADTQYF
NA TRBV2 CASSVRGSSYNEQFF
NA TRBV9 CASSVDPAGGLYEQYF
NA TRBV9 CASSPRPERELFF
NA TRBV20-1 CSARDEDEQFF
NA TRBV7-8 CASSLDSRAHNYGYTF
NA TRBV10-3 CAIGLNQPQHF
NA TRBV28 CASSSPIPGQGLSSYEQYF
NA TRBV6-5 CASRPGDNSPLHF
NA TRBV6-1 CASSEGWGQGSPLHF
NA TRBV19 CASSIDQVTSFVNEQFF
once TRBV4-2 CASSQVVSYTDTQYF
NA TRBV18 CASSPGRGEKLFF
NA TRBV28 CASRDPGPSSYNSPLHF
NA TRBV10-2 CASSVGLNQGYNEQFF
NA TRBV6-5 CASKWGRNVDTQYF
NA TRBV30 CAWSETGTDTQYF
NA TRBV6-5 CASRFPGNTGELFF
NA TRBV7-8 CASSWREAYEQYF
NA TRBV6-1 CASSLTEDTEAFF
NA TRBV18 CASSPPQGGKNIQYF
NA TRBV5-1 CASSLTGLPTEAFF
NA TRBV28 CASSLGGGGAVLNEQFF
NA TRBV6-5 CASSPYIQTNYGYTF
NA TRBV27 CASSKVGLAGGPSNEQFF
NA TRBV2 CASSEAGGEIYEQYF